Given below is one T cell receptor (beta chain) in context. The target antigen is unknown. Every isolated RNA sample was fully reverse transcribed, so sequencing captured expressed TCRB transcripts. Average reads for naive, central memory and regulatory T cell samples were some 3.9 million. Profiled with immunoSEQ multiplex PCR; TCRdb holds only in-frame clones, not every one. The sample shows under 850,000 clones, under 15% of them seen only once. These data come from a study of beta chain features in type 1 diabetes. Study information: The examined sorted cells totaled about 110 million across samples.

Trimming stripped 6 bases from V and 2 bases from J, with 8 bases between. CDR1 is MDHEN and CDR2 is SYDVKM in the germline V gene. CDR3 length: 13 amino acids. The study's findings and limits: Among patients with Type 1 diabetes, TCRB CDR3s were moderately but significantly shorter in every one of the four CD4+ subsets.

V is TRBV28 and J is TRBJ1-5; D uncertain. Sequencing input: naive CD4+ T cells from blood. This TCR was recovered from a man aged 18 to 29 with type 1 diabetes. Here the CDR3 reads CASRREGNQPQHF. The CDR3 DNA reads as TGTGCCAGCAGGAGGGAGGGCAATCAGCCCCAGCATTTT.